The TCR beta chain under discussion was sequenced for a study of shared clonotypes between healthy human individuals. With 1 base removed from V and 0 bases from J, the gap between germline ends came to 17 bases. This CDR3 region has 18 residues. CDR1 is KGHSH, CDR2 LQKENI, per germline. Data came from immunoSEQ multiplex PCR; TCRdb stores just in-frame clones and leaves some out. The table includes some 1 million clones, about 80% detected once. This clone was counted between two and nine times. Its antigen remains unidentified. Overall study results and limits: When naive CD4 clonotypes were compared across a handful of donors, about 4.8% were shared. Among donors, clonotype sharing was expected to be affected by sequencing depth. Despite large depth, rarefaction showed incomplete sorted-subset sequencing.

This clonotype was obtained from a man between 18 and 35 years old in good health. Sequencing was done on a sample of memory CD4+ T cells sorted from blood. Indicated subset: CD45RA-negative fraction. The chain is built from TRBV18 and TRBJ2-3; a weak D match, TRBD2 (6 bases). CDR3 sequence (DNA): TGTGCCAGCTCACCACGGGTGTCAGGAGGGGAAAGCACAGATACGCAGTATTTT. Translated: CASSPRVSGGESTDTQYF.